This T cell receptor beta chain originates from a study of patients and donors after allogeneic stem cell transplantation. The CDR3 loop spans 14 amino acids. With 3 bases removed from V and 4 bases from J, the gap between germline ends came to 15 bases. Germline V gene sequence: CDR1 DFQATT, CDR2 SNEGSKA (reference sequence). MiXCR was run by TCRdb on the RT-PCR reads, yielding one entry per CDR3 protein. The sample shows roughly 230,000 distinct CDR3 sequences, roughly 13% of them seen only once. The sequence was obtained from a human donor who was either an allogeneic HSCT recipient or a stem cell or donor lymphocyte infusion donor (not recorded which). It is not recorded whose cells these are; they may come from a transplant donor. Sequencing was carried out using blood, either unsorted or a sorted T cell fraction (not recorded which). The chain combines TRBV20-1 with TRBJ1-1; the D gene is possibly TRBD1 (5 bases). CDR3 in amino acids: CSARPSGRGTEAFF. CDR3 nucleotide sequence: TGCAGTGCTAGGCCCTCGGGGCGGGGCACTGAAGCTTTCTTT.